Given below is one TCR beta chain in context. The junction differs from germline at one of its ends, possibly a read error. The data originate from a study of T cell changes during pregnancy in multiple sclerosis. The method was immunoSEQ multiplex PCR; TCRdb's version includes in-frame clones alone and lacks a portion of them. The data show tens of thousands of clones, with roughly 89% seen just once and roughly 0.7% held by the top ten. This CDR3 is 14 amino acids long. Germline values: CDR1 LNHDA, CDR2 SQIVND (reference sequence). The gene calls are TRBV19 and TRBJ2-7; the match to TRBD1 covers 10 bases. The sequencing here drew on peripheral blood, taken in the third trimester of pregnancy. This TCR came from a female donor in good health, enrolled as a control in a pregnancy study. DNA of the CDR3: TGTGCCAATAGTCCTAGACAGGGGGCGAGGGAGCAGTACTTC. It codes for CANSPRQGAREQYF.